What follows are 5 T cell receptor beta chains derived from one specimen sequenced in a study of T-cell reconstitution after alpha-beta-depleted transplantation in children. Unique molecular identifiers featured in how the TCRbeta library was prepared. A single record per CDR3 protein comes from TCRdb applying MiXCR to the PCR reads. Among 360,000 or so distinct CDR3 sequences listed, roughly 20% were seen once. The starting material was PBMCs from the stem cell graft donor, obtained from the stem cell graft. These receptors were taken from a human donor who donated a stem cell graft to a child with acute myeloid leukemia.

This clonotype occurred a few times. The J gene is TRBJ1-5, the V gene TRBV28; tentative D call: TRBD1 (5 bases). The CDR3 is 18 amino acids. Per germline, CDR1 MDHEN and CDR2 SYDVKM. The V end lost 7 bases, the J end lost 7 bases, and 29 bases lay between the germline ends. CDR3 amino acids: CASTTSRQGRVAGQPQHF. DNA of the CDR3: TGTGCCAGCACCACATCCCGCCAGGGTAGGGTCGCGGGGCAGCCCCAGCATTTT. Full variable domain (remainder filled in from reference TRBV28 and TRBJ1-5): DVKVTQSSRYLVKRTGEKVFLECVQDMDHENMFWYRQDPGLGLRLIYFSYDVKMKEKGDIPEGYSVSREKKERFSLILESASTNQTSMYLCASTTSRQGRVAGQPQHFGDGTRLSIL.

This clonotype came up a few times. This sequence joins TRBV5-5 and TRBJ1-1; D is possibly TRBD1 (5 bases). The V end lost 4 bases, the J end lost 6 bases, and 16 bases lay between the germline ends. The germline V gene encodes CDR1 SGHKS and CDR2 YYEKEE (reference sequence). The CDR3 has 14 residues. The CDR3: CASSRTGDLAEAFF. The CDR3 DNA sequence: TGTGCCAGCAGCCGGACGGGGGATCTAGCTGAAGCTTTCTTT.

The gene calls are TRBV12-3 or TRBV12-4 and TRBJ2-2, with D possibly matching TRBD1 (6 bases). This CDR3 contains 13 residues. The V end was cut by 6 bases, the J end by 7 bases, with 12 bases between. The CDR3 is CASSHREDGELFF. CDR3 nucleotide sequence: TGTGCCAGCAGCCACAGGGAAGACGGGGAGCTGTTTTTT.

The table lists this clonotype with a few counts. In nucleotides, the CDR3 is TGCAGTGCCGAGAGTTGGGGGGAGGGGGGAGTGGGCGAGCAGTACTTC. Translated: CSAESWGEGGVGEQYF. This chain uses TRBV20-1 with TRBJ2-7, with D possibly being TRBD2 (7 bases). The V and J ends lost 6 bases and 6 bases respectively, with 27 bases between them. The CDR3 runs to 16 residues. Germline V gives CDR1 DFQATT, CDR2 SNEGSKA (reference sequence).

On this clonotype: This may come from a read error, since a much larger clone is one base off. Here the CDR3 DNA reads TGTGCCAGCAGCGCATACTCCTACGAGCAGTACTTC. It encodes CASSAYSYEQYF. J is TRBJ2-7 and V is TRBV7-2; D gene ambiguous. Trimming took off 5 bases at V and 0 bases at J, with 5 bases between the two ends. Germline V gene sequence: CDR1 SGHTA, CDR2 FQGNSA. CDR3 size: 12 residues.